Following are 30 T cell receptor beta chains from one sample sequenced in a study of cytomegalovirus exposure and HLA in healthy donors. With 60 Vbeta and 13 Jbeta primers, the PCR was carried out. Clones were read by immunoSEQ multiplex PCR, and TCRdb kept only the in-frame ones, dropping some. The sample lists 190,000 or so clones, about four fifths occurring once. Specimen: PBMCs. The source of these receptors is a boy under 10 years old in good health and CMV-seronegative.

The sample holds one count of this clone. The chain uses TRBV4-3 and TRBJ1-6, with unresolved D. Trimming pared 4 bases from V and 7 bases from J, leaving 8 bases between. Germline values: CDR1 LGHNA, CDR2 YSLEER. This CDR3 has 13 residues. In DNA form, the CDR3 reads TGCGCCAGCAGCCCGGAGGGAAATTCACCCCTCCACTTT. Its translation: CASSPEGNSPLHF.

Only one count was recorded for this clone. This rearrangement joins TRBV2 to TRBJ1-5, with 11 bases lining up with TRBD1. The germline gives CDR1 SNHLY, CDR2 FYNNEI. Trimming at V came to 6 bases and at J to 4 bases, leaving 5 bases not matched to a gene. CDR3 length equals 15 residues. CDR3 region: CASSAGTGGNQPQHF. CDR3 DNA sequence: TGTGCCAGCAGCGCCGGGACAGGGGGGAATCAGCCCCAGCATTTT.

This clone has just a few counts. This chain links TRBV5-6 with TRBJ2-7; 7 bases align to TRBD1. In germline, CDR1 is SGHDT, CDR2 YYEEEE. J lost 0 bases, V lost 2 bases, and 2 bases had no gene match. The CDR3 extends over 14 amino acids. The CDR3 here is CASSFGTDSYEQYF. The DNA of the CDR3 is TGTGCCAGCAGCTTCGGGACAGACTCCTACGAGCAGTACTTC.

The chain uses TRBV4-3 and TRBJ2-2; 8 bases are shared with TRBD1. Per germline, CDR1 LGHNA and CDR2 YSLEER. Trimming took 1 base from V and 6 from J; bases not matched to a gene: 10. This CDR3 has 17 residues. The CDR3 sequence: CASSQVWGRGQAGELFF. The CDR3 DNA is TGCGCCAGCAGCCAAGTTTGGGGCAGGGGGCAAGCCGGGGAGCTGTTTTTT.

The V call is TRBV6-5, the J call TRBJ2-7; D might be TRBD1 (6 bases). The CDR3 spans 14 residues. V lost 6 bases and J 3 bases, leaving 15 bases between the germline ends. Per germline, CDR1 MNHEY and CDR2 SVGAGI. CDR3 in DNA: TGTGCCAGCAGCTCAGCCGGGACACTCTACGAGCAGTACTTC. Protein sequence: CASSSAGTLYEQYF.

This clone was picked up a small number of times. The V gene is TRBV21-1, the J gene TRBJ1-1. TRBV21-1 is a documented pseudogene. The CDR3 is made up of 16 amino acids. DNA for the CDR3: TGTGCCAGCAGCAAAAAAGGGGCGGGGGAAGACACTGAAGCTTTCTTT. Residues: CASSKKGAGEDTEAFF.

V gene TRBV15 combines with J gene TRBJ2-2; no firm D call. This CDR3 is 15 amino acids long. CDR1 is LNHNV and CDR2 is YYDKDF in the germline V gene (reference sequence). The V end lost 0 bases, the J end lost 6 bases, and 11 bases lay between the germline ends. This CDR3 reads CATSRDLGSPGELFF. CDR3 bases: TGTGCCACCAGCAGAGATCTCGGTTCCCCCGGGGAGCTGTTTTTT. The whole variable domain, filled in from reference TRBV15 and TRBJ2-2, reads DAMVIQNPRYQVTQFGKPVTLSCSQTLNHNVMYWYQQKSSQAPKLLFHYYDKDFNNEADTPDNFQSRRPNTSFCFLDIRSPGLGDTAMYLCATSRDLGSPGELFFGEGSRLTVL.

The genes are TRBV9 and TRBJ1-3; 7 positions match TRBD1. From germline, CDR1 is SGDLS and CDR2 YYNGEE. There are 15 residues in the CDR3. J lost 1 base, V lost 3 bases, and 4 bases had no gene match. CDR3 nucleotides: TGTGCCAGCAGCGCTACAGGGGAGTCTGGAAACACCATATATTTT. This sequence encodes CASSATGESGNTIYF. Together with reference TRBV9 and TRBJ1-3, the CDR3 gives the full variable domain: DSGVTQTPKHLITATGQRVTLRCSPRSGDLSVYWYQQSLDQGLQFLIQYYNGEERAKGNILERFSAQQFPDLHSELNLSSLELGDSALYFCASSATGESGNTIYFGEGSWLTVV.

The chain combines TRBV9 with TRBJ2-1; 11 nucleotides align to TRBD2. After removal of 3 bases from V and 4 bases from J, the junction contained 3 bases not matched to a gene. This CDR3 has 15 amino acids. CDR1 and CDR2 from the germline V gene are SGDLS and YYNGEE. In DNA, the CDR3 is TGTGCCAGCAGCGAGGGACTAGCGGAATACAATGAGCAGTTCTTC. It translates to CASSEGLAEYNEQFF.

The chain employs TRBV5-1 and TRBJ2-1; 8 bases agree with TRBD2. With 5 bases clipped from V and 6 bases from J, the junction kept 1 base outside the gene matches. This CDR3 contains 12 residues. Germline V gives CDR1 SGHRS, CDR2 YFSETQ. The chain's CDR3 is CASSGTSNEQFF. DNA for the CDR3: TGCGCCAGCAGTGGGACTAGCAATGAGCAGTTCTTC.

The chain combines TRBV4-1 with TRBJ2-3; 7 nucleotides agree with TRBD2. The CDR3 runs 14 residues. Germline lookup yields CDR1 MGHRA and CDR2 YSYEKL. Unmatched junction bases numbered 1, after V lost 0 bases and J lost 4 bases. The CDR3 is CASSQDRGADTQYF. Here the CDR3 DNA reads TGCGCCAGCAGCCAAGACCGGGGGGCAGATACGCAGTATTTT.

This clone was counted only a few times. This CDR3 reads CASSQRGTGNYEQYF. The CDR3 region has the DNA TGTGCCAGCAGCCAGAGGGGGACAGGGAACTACGAGCAGTACTTC. The V gene is TRBV4-2, the J gene TRBJ2-7; 9 bases align to TRBD1. The CDR3 is 15 residues long. The junction had 6 bases not matched to a gene; V was cut back by 3 bases and J by 3 bases. The germline V gene encodes CDR1 LGHNA and CDR2 YNFKEQ.

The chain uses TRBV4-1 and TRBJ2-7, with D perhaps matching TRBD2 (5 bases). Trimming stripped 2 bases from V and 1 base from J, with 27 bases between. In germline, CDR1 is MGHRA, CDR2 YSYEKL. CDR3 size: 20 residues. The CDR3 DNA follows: TGCGCCAGCAGCCAACTCCTCGAGGGCCGTACCCTGGGCCATTCCTACGAGCAGTACTTC. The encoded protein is CASSQLLEGRTLGHSYEQYF.

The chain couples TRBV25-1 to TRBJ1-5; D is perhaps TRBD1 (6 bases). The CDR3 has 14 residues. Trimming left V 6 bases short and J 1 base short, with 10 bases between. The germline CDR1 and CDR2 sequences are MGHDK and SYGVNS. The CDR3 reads CASRPDRSNQPQHF. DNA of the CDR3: TGTGCCAGCAGGCCCGACAGGAGCAATCAGCCCCAGCATTTT.

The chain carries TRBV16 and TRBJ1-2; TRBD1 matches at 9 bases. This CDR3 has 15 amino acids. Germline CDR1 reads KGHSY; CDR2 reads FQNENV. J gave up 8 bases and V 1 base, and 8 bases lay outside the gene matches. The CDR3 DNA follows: TGTGCCAGCAGCCAATTCCCACAGGGGGCGCGGGGCTACACCTTC. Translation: CASSQFPQGARGYTF.

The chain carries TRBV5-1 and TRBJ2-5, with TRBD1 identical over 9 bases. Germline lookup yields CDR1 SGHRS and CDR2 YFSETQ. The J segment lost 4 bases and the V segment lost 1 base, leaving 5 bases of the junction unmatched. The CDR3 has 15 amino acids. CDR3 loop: CASSLWGQGGETQYF. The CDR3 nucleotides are TGCGCCAGCAGCTTGTGGGGACAGGGAGGAGAGACCCAGTACTTC.

CDR3 bases: TGTGCCAGCAGCTTACCAGGTAGATACAATGAGCAGTTCTTC. It encodes CASSLPGRYNEQFF. V and J are TRBV5-8 and TRBJ2-1, with D uncertain. Germline V gives CDR1 SGHTS, CDR2 YDEGEE. The V gene lost 2 bases and the J gene lost 4 bases, with 10 bases spanning the gap. CDR3 length: 14 residues.

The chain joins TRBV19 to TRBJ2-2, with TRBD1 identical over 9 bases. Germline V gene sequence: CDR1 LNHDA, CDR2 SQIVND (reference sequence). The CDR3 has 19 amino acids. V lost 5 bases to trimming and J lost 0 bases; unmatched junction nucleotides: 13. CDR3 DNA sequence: TGTGCCAGTAGTGGGGACAGGGCATTCGGTTTCACGAACACCGGGGAGCTGTTTTTT. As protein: CASSGDRAFGFTNTGELFF.

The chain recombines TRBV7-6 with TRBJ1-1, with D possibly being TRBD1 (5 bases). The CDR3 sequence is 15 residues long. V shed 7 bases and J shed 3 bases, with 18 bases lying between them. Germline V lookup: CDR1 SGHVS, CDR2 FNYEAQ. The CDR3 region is CASTSTGEGYTEAFF. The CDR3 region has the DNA TGTGCCAGCACCTCAACCGGGGAGGGGTACACTGAAGCTTTCTTT.

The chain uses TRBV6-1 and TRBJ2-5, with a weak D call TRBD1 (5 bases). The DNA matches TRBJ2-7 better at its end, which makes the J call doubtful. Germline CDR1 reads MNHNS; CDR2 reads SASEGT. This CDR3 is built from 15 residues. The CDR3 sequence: CASIRTIGFSYEQYF. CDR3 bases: TGTGCCAGCATCCGGACAATTGGGTTCTCCTACGAGCAGTACTTC.

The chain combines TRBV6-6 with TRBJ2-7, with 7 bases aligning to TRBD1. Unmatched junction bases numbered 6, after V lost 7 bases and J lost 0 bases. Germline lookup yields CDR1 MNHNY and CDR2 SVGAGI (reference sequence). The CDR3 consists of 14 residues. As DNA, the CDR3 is TGTGCCAGCAACCGCAGGGGGAACTCCTACGAGCAGTACTTC. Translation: CASNRRGNSYEQYF.

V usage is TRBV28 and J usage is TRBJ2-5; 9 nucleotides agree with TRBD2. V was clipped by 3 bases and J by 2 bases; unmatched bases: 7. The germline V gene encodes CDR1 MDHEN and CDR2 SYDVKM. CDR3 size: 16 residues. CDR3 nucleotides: TGTGCCAGCAGTTTCCGGGCTAGCGGGGATCAAGAGACCCAGTACTTC. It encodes CASSFRASGDQETQYF.

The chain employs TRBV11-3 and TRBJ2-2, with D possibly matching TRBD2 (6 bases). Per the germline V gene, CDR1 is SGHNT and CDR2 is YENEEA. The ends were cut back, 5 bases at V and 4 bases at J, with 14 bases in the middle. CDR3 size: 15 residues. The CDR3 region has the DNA TGTGCCAGCAGCGCCCGGGGGACGGGCACCGGGGAGCTGTTTTTT. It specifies CASSARGTGTGELFF.

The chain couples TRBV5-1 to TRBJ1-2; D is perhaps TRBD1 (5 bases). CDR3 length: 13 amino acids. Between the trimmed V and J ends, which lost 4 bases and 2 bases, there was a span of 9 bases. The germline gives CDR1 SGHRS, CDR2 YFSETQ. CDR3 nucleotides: TGCGCCAGCAGCCAAGGGGTAAACTATGGCTACACCTTC. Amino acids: CASSQGVNYGYTF.

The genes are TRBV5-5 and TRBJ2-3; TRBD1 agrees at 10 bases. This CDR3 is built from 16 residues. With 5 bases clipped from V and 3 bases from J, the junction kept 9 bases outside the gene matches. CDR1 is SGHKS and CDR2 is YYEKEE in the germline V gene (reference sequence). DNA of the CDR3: TGTGCCAGCAGTTCCACAGGGACAGGGGCGACAGATACGCAGTATTTT. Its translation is CASSSTGTGATDTQYF. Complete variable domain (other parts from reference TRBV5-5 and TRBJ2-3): DAGVTQSPTHLIKTRGQQVTLRCSPISGHKSVSWYQQVLGQGPQFIFQYYEKEERGRGNFPDRFSARQFPNYSSELNVNALLLGDSALYLCASSSTGTGATDTQYFGPGTRLTVL.

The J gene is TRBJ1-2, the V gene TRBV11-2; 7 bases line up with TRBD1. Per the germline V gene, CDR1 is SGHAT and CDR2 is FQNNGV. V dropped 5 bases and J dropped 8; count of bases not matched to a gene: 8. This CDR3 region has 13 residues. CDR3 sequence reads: CASSPASGGGYTF. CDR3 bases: TGTGCCAGCAGCCCGGCGTCAGGGGGAGGCTACACCTTC. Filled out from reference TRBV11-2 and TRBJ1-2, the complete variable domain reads EAGVAQSPRYKIIEKRQSVAFWCNPISGHATLYWYQQILGQGPKLLIQFQNNGVVDDSQLPKDRFSAERLKGVDSTLKIQPAKLEDSAVYLCASSPASGGGYTFGSGTRLTVV.

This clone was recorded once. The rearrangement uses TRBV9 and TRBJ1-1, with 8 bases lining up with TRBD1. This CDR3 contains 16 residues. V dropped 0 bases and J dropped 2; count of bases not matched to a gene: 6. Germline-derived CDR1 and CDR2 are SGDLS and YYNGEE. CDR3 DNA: TGTGCCAGCAGCGTAGCAGGGGACAGGATAAACACTGAAGCTTTCTTT. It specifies CASSVAGDRINTEAFF. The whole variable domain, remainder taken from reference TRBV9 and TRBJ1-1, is DSGVTQTPKHLITATGQRVTLRCSPRSGDLSVYWYQQSLDQGLQFLIQYYNGEERAKGNILERFSAQQFPDLHSELNLSSLELGDSALYFCASSVAGDRINTEAFFGQGTRLTVV.

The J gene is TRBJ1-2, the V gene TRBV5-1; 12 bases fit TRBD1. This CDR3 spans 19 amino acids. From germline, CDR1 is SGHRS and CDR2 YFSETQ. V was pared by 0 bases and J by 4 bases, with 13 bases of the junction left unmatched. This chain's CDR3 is CASSLAPGTGGAGSYGYTF. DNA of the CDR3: TGCGCCAGCAGCTTGGCTCCCGGGACAGGGGGCGCGGGTAGCTATGGCTACACCTTC.

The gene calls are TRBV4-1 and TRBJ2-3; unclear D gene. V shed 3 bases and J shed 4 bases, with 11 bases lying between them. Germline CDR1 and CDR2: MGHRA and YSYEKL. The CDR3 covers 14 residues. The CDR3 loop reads CASSHYRSADTQYF. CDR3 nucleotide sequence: TGCGCCAGCAGCCATTACCGCTCGGCAGATACGCAGTATTTT.

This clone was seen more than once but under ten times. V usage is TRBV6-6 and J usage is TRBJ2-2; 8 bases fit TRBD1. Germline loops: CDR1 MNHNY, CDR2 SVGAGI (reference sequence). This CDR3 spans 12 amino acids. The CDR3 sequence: CAGQVYTGELFF. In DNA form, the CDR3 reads TGTGCGGGACAGGTCTACACCGGGGAGCTGTTTTTT.